Below, 7 T cell receptor beta chains from the same sample are listed, as sequenced in a study of regulatory T cells in long-lasting Graves disease. The sample's time point: newly diagnosed GD, antithyroid drugs for less than 3 months. The authors made the TCR library using RNA they extracted from PBMCs. Sequencing libraries for TCR beta were prepared with iRepertoire HTBI primers and Arm-PCR of CDR3 regions. TCRdb used MiXCR to reprocess the multiplex PCR reads, holding one entry per CDR3 protein. Counted here are roughly 610,000 distinct CDR3 sequences, roughly 16% occurring once; the ten biggest clones make up 15% to 20%. The sample was also reused in another study, on T cells in Graves' hyperthyroidism and ophthalmopathy.

Sequences were derived from peripheral blood mononuclear cells (PBMCs), sampled at new diagnosis, from a patient treated with antithyroid drugs. These receptors were collected from a woman aged 30 to 39 with Graves disease.

This clonotype was seen more than once but under ten times. J is TRBJ1-5 and V is TRBV6-2 or TRBV6-3; TRBD1 matches 8 bases. The germline CDR1 and CDR2 sequences are MNHEY and SVGEGT. This CDR3 is built from 15 residues. V was pared by 6 bases and J by 5 bases, with 9 bases of the junction left unmatched. Here the CDR3 DNA reads TGTGCCAGCAGAGGTACTGGGACAGGAGATCAGCCCCAGCATTTT. Translated, it gives CASRGTGTGDQPQHF.

The chain is built from TRBV6-1 and TRBJ2-7; TRBD1 is a possible D gene (5 bases). CDR1 MNHNS and CDR2 SASEGT come from the germline V gene. The V gene lost 6 bases and the J gene lost 6 bases, with 15 bases spanning the gap. The CDR3 spans 13 residues. In DNA form, the CDR3 reads TGTGCCAGCAGCCAGCAGACAGTCACCGAGCAGTACTTC. The encoded protein is CASSQQTVTEQYF.

The chain couples TRBV24-1 to TRBJ1-1, with 7 bases identical to TRBD1. The CDR3 length is 13 residues. Germline loops: CDR1 KGHDR, CDR2 SFDVKD. V lost 11 bases and J lost 11; bases outside the gene matches: 16. The CDR3 DNA sequence: TGTGCCAGACTGCGAACAGGGGTACTAGGTGCTTTCTTT. Amino acid sequence: CARLRTGVLGAFF.

This clonotype was seen only a few times. The chain is built from TRBV6-5 and TRBJ1-1; 8 bases are a match to TRBD1. V trimming: 0 bases; J trimming: 0 bases; junction bases outside the gene matches: 3. The CDR3 loop spans 16 amino acids. Germline CDR1 MNHEY, CDR2 SVGAGI. CDR3 in amino acids: CASSYSRTGLNTEAFF. In nucleotides, the CDR3 is TGTGCCAGCAGTTACTCACGGACAGGGCTGAACACTGAAGCTTTCTTT.

This clonotype was counted between two and nine times. The CDR3 DNA reads TGCGCCAGCAGCCCCGGGACTAGCGAACACAATGAGCAGTTCTTC. This codes for CASSPGTSEHNEQFF. V is TRBV5-1 and J is TRBJ2-1; the match to TRBD2 covers 10 bases. Germline V gives CDR1 SGHRS, CDR2 YFSETQ. The trim removed 4 bases at V and 5 bases at J, leaving 6 bases unmatched. The CDR3 contains 15 residues.

Ten or more counts support this clonotype. The chain couples TRBV28 to TRBJ2-3; either TRBD1 or TRBD2 may supply D (7 bases each). V was clipped by 6 bases and J by 6 bases, with 16 bases between them. This CDR3 has 14 amino acids. The V gene's germline CDR1 is MDHEN and CDR2 SYDVKM. The CDR3 region has the DNA TGTGCCAGCAGCAACACAGGGGAGGGGGATACGCAGTATTTT. Translation gives CASSNTGEGDTQYF.

This clonotype showed up just a few times. V and J are TRBV6-1 and TRBJ2-3, with D unresolved. Germline CDR1 reads MNHNS; CDR2 reads SASEGT. This CDR3 contains 11 residues. The germline V and J ends were trimmed by 8 bases and 4 bases, with 7 bases remaining between them. This CDR3 reads CASEASDTQYF. The CDR3 bases are TGTGCCAGCGAGGCGTCAGATACGCAGTATTTT.